Following are 5 T cell receptor beta chains from one sample sequenced in a study of T cell responses to AZD1222 COVID-19 vaccine. Sequenced by immunoSEQ multiplex PCR; TCRdb stores in-frame clones only, minus some. The table has 98,000 or so clones, around nine tenths seen once. Sample: peripheral blood, taken 28 days after the second AZD1222 dose. Source of these receptors: an adult who received the AZD1222 COVID-19 vaccine.

The genes are TRBV18 and TRBJ2-7; 10 bases map to TRBD1. CDR3 length: 14 amino acids. The ends lost 3 bases at V and 2 bases at J; junction bases unmatched: 1. Germline V CDR1 and CDR2: KGHSH, LQKENI. The CDR3: CASSPDRGPYEQYF. The CDR3 bases are TGTGCCAGCTCACCCGACAGGGGGCCCTACGAGCAGTACTTC.

The V call is TRBV5-6, the J call TRBJ2-3; 8 bases align to TRBD2. Germline CDR1 SGHDT, CDR2 YYEEEE. Trimming cost V 4 bases and J 5 bases; bases outside gene matches: 6. The CDR3 covers 14 residues. The CDR3 here is CASSPTGREDTQYF. CDR3 nucleotides: TGTGCCAGCAGCCCAACCGGGAGGGAAGATACGCAGTATTTT.

The table lists this clone with a count of one. V and J are TRBV7-9 and TRBJ1-2, with D hard to call. Trimming took 3 bases from V and 8 from J, leaving 16 bases between them. Germline V gene data show CDR1 as SEHNR and CDR2 as FQNEAQ (reference sequence). This CDR3 is built from 14 residues. The CDR3 DNA follows: TGTGCCAGCAGCTTGCTCGGGGAGGTTGGGGGCTACACCTTC. Amino acid sequence: CASSLLGEVGGYTF.

The J gene is TRBJ1-4, the V gene TRBV6-6; D ambiguous. Deletions cut 7 bases from V and 15 bases from J, with 15 bases between. The CDR3 extends over 11 amino acids. The germline V gene encodes CDR1 MNHNY and CDR2 SVGAGI (reference sequence). The chain's CDR3 is CASTRTDRMFF. CDR3 nucleotides: TGTGCCAGCACCCGAACGGATAGAATGTTTTTT.

The CDR3 DNA sequence: TGTGCCAGCAGTGCGAGCTACGGCCTGAACACTGAAGCTTTCTTT. Its protein is CASSASYGLNTEAFF. The chain combines TRBV2 with TRBJ1-1; no definite D call. Trimming removed 4 bases at V and 0 bases at J, with 12 bases between. Germline V gene sequence: CDR1 SNHLY, CDR2 FYNNEI. The CDR3 length is 15 residues.